These 27 T cell receptor beta chains were all obtained from the same sample, sequenced in a study of T cells after yellow fever vaccination. Each CDR3 protein is one row after TCRdb ran MiXCR on the 5' RACE reads. This table has some 260,000 distinct CDR3 sequences, roughly 5.6% appearing once. Source: CD4+ T cells sorted from PBMCs, taken on the day of the yellow fever booster vaccination. The receptor set was obtained from a man younger than 35 who received the YFV17D yellow fever vaccine.

This chain connects TRBV12-3 or TRBV12-4 to TRBJ2-1; TRBD1 agrees at 7 bases. The CDR3 contains 16 residues. Trimming removed 6 bases from V and 0 bases from J; junction bases left unmatched: 8. CDR3 amino acids: CASRPRTGGSYNEQFF. In DNA, the CDR3 is TGTGCCAGCAGGCCGCGGACAGGTGGCTCCTACAATGAGCAGTTCTTC.

This clonotype was observed at least ten times. The V call is TRBV12-3 or TRBV12-4, the J call TRBJ2-5; D remains unclear. CDR3 length: 14 amino acids. Trimming cost V 0 bases and J 2 bases, with 7 bases left between them. The CDR3 DNA sequence: TGTGCCAGCAGTTTAGCGCCAGGACAAGAGACCCAGTACTTC. This gives the protein CASSLAPGQETQYF.

This clonotype turned up a few times. One junction end does not reproduce the germline sequence, and a read error may be involved. The chain has TRBV9 and TRBJ1-2, with a tentative D call TRBD1 (5 bases). CDR3 size: 13 residues. The germline V gene encodes CDR1 SGDLS and CDR2 YYNGEE. The CDR3 is CASSAGGNSGYTF. The CDR3 bases are TGTGCCAGCAGCGCGGGGGGGAACTCTGGCTACACCTTC.

This clonotype has at least ten counts. The chain combines TRBV3-1 with TRBJ1-2, with D hard to call. Trimming cost V 3 bases and J 0 bases, with 14 bases left between them. This CDR3 has 16 residues. Germline V lookup: CDR1 LGHDT, CDR2 YNNKEL (reference sequence). CDR3 loop: CASSHLGSSTNYGYTF. The CDR3 nucleotides are TGTGCCAGCAGCCATTTAGGTTCGTCGACTAACTATGGCTACACCTTC.

The chain employs TRBV28 and TRBJ1-5; 9 nucleotides match TRBD1. Germline assignment: CDR1 MDHEN and CDR2 SYDVKM. CDR3 size: 15 residues. J lost 2 bases, V lost 6 bases, and 5 bases had no gene match. The CDR3 nucleotides are TGTGCCAGCAGCACAGGGGGCCTAGGCAATCAGCCCCAGCATTTT. Translation: CASSTGGLGNQPQHF.

This clonotype was seen a few times. CDR3: CASSGTGGREETQYF. CDR3 in DNA: TGTGCCAGCAGCGGGACAGGGGGCAGAGAAGAGACCCAGTACTTC. The V gene is TRBV7-3, the J gene TRBJ2-5; 12 bases align to TRBD1. The CDR3 has 15 amino acids. Germline loops: CDR1 SGHTA, CDR2 FQGTGA. With V trimmed by 5 bases and J by 3 bases, 4 bases remained unmatched.

This clonotype was seen a handful of times. The V and J genes are TRBV5-1 and TRBJ2-1; D could derive from TRBD1 or TRBD2 (5 bases each). V was pared by 4 bases and J by 1 base, with 15 bases between. Germline assignment: CDR1 SGHRS and CDR2 YFSETQ. The length of the CDR3 is 16 residues. The CDR3 region is CASSPRGSGSYNEQFF. DNA of the CDR3: TGCGCCAGCAGCCCGAGGGGTTCGGGGTCCTACAATGAGCAGTTCTTC. The variable domain in full, completed from reference TRBV5-1 and TRBJ2-1, reads KAGVTQTPRYLIKTRGQQVTLSCSPISGHRSVSWYQQTPGQGLQFLFEYFSETQRNKGNFPGRFSGRQFSNSRSEMNVSTLELGDSALYLCASSPRGSGSYNEQFFGPGTRLTVL.

This clonotype turned up a few times. The rearrangement joins TRBV11-2 to TRBJ1-2, with 8 positions matching TRBD1. The CDR3 is made up of 14 amino acids. After removal of 6 bases from V and 3 bases from J, the junction contained 6 bases not matched to a gene. Germline CDR1 reads SGHAT; CDR2 reads FQNNGV. CDR3 DNA sequence: TGTGCCAGCAGAGCGACAGGGGAGTACTATGGCTACACCTTC. This gives the protein CASRATGEYYGYTF.

Ten or more counts support this clonotype. The chain employs TRBV12-3 or TRBV12-4 and TRBJ2-7; unclear D gene. Trimming removed 6 bases at V and 3 bases at J, with 12 bases between. There are 13 residues in the CDR3. The CDR3 sequence: CASSTAVYYEQYF. The CDR3 DNA reads as TGTGCCAGCAGCACCGCGGTGTACTACGAGCAGTACTTC.

This clonotype has ten or more counts. J is TRBJ2-3 and V is TRBV6-6, with D tentatively TRBD2 (5 bases). Trimming pared 10 bases from V and 5 bases from J, leaving 7 bases between. The CDR3 consists of 10 residues. The V gene's germline CDR1 is MNHNY and CDR2 SVGAGI (reference sequence). The CDR3 DNA follows: TGTGCCACGGGGATAGATACGCAGTATTTT. Protein sequence: CATGIDTQYF.

This clonotype has more than one count but fewer than ten. DNA for the CDR3: TGTGCCAGCTCACCCCAGGAGGGAGGACAGGAGTACTTC. It yields the protein CASSPQEGGQEYF. The rearrangement uses TRBV18 and TRBJ2-4; D is possibly TRBD1 (7 bases). Per the germline V gene, CDR1 is KGHSH and CDR2 is LQKENI. The CDR3 has 13 amino acids. V was shortened by 3 bases and J by 14 bases, with 17 bases between the two germline ends.

The sample holds many counts of this clonotype. The chain links TRBV20-1 to TRBJ1-2; D might be TRBD1 (6 bases). The V and J ends lost 6 bases and 4 bases respectively, with 12 bases between them. This CDR3 is 12 amino acids long. Germline assignment: CDR1 DFQATT and CDR2 SNEGSKA (reference sequence). As DNA, the CDR3 is TGCAGTGCCCCCCCAGGGGCCTATGGCTACACCTTC. Translated: CSAPPGAYGYTF.

The table lists this clonotype with many counts. This chain connects TRBV4-3 to TRBJ1-6; 7 positions agree with TRBD1. V trimming: 3 bases; J trimming: 8 bases; junction bases outside the gene matches: 7. This CDR3 spans 15 amino acids. The germline gives CDR1 LGHNA, CDR2 YSLEER. The CDR3 here is CASSHGGQGDSPLHF. As DNA, the CDR3 is TGCGCCAGCAGCCACGGTGGCCAGGGGGATTCACCCCTCCACTTT.

The chain is built from TRBV12-3 or TRBV12-4 and TRBJ2-5, with D possibly TRBD1 on 5 matching bases. The germline V and J ends were trimmed by 5 bases and 7 bases, with 11 bases remaining between them. CDR3 length equals 12 residues. The CDR3 loop reads CASSPQQGTQYF. The CDR3, as DNA: TGTGCCAGCAGTCCACAGCAGGGGACCCAGTACTTC.

This clonotype has a count of ten or more. The V gene is TRBV6-2 or TRBV6-3, the J gene TRBJ1-1, with D uncertain. V was shortened by 2 bases and J by 2 bases, with 12 bases between the two germline ends. This CDR3 has 15 amino acids. Germline CDR1 reads MNHEY; CDR2 reads SVGEGT. This CDR3 is CASSYQPGANTEAFF. The DNA for the CDR3 is TGTGCCAGCAGTTACCAGCCCGGTGCTAACACTGAAGCTTTCTTT.

This clonotype was counted ten times or more. The chain uses TRBV2 and TRBJ2-3, with D tentatively TRBD2 (7 bases). CDR3 length: 14 amino acids. Germline V gene data show CDR1 as SNHLY and CDR2 as FYNNEI. V was shortened by 7 bases and J by 2 bases, with 13 bases between the two germline ends. CDR3 sequence: CASTQGLPTDTQYF. The CDR3 region has the DNA TGTGCCAGCACACAGGGACTACCCACAGATACGCAGTATTTT.

This clonotype turned up a few times. This chain joins TRBV6-7 and TRBJ2-5; TRBD1 matches 10 bases. TRBV6-7 is treated as an ORF (open reading frame) with a function not yet certain. The V gene end was trimmed by 2 bases and the J gene end by 4 bases; junction bases not matched to a gene: 10. The CDR3 runs to 17 residues. DNA for the CDR3: TGTGCCAGCAGTTACGGGGACCGGGACAGGGGTGGAGAGACCCAGTACTTC. Translating gives CASSYGDRDRGGETQYF.

Many counts were recorded for this clonotype. The rearrangement joins TRBV18 to TRBJ2-3; D remains ambiguous. The length of the CDR3 is 15 residues. CDR1 is KGHSH and CDR2 is LQKENI in the germline V gene. V lost 2 bases, J lost 0 bases, and 9 bases lay in between. As DNA, the CDR3 is TGTGCCAGCTCACCAAGACCGAGTAGCACAGATACGCAGTATTTT. This translates into CASSPRPSSTDTQYF.

This clonotype showed up many times. J is TRBJ2-3 and V is TRBV11-2; 10 nucleotides align to TRBD2. The CDR3 contains 15 residues. From germline, CDR1 is SGHAT and CDR2 FQNNGV. J was trimmed by 5 bases and V by 2 bases; bases with no gene match: 4. The CDR3 region has the DNA TGTGCCAGCAGCTTACAGCGGGGGGGCAAAGATACGCAGTATTTT. Its protein product is CASSLQRGGKDTQYF.

The J gene is TRBJ2-1, the V gene TRBV5-5; the match to TRBD1 covers 7 bases. The CDR3 is made up of 14 amino acids. Germline values: CDR1 SGHKS, CDR2 YYEKEE (reference sequence). V lost 0 bases to trimming and J lost 5 bases; unmatched junction nucleotides: 2. The DNA for the CDR3 is TGTGCCAGCAGCTTGGCCACAGGGGACAATGAGCAGTTCTTC. This gives the protein CASSLATGDNEQFF.

This clonotype showed up many times. The chain couples TRBV12-3 or TRBV12-4 to TRBJ2-2, with D maybe TRBD2 (5 bases). V was pared by 6 bases and J by 0 bases, with 17 bases between. The CDR3 is made up of 17 amino acids. CDR3 residues: CASSSRGLWSNTGELFF. In nucleotides, the CDR3 is TGTGCCAGCAGCTCCCGGGGTCTTTGGTCGAACACCGGGGAGCTGTTTTTT.

This clonotype was counted ten times or more. The chain combines TRBV7-8 with TRBJ1-5; 9 bases are a match to TRBD1. The junction had 6 bases not matched to a gene; V was cut back by 1 base and J by 8 bases. The germline gives CDR1 SGHVS, CDR2 FQNEAQ. This CDR3 has 15 residues. CDR3 region: CASSLDRGRFEPQHF. In DNA, the CDR3 is TGTGCCAGCAGCTTAGACAGGGGGCGTTTCGAGCCCCAGCATTTT.

V usage is TRBV7-2 and J usage is TRBJ1-1; 7 bases align to TRBD1. The junction had 9 bases not matched to a gene; V was cut back by 4 bases and J by 7 bases. The CDR3 spans 14 residues. CDR1 is SGHTA and CDR2 is FQGNSA in the germline V gene. CDR3 in DNA: TGTGCCAGCAGCTCCAGACAGGGACGGAATGAAGCTTTCTTT. Translation: CASSSRQGRNEAFF.

There are a few counts of this clonotype. This sequence joins TRBV2 and TRBJ2-2, with D possibly matching TRBD1 (6 bases). Germline V gene sequence: CDR1 SNHLY, CDR2 FYNNEI. Trimming pared 3 bases from V and 5 bases from J, leaving 13 bases between. The CDR3 is 15 residues long. CDR3 sequence: CASSEIQGRTGELFF. The CDR3 region has the DNA TGTGCCAGCAGTGAGATCCAGGGGCGGACCGGGGAGCTGTTTTTT.

This chain joins TRBV6-1 and TRBJ2-3; 8 bases match TRBD1. This CDR3 contains 14 residues. From germline, CDR1 is MNHNS and CDR2 SASEGT. The V and J ends lost 4 bases and 7 bases, in that order; junction bases with no gene match: 7. The CDR3 coding sequence is TGTGCCAGCAGTGTTCCGGACAGGGCAAATACGCAGTATTTT. The encoded protein is CASSVPDRANTQYF.

The chain combines TRBV20-1 with TRBJ2-1, with D perhaps matching TRBD1 or TRBD2 (6 bases each). CDR3 length equals 14 residues. Deletions cut 3 bases from V and 7 bases from J, with 16 bases between. CDR1 is DFQATT and CDR2 is SNEGSKA in the germline V gene (reference sequence). DNA for the CDR3: TGCAGTGCTAGCCAGCCCGGGGGCGGAAATGAGCAGTTCTTC. It codes for CSASQPGGGNEQFF.

This clonotype was counted at least ten times. The J gene is TRBJ2-1, the V gene TRBV7-8; the D gene could be TRBD1 or TRBD2 (5 bases each). CDR3 length: 16 amino acids. Germline V gene data show CDR1 as SGHVS and CDR2 as FQNEAQ. Trimming took off 3 bases at V and 6 bases at J, with 18 bases between the two ends. Written as DNA, the CDR3 is TGTGCCAGCAGCTTTTCCGGGACGGTGCCCGGCAATGAGCAGTTCTTC. Its protein is CASSFSGTVPGNEQFF.